A selection of T cell receptor beta chains follows, all from one sample in a study of blood T cells in healthy people across ages. TCRdb analysed the 5' RACE reads with MiXCR anew, one entry per CDR3 protein. The repertoire consists of more than 800,000 distinct CDR3 sequences, with over 35% occurring once and the leading ten covering about 20%. Sequences were obtained from blood. The origin of the receptors is a woman aged 60 to 75 in good health. The CDR3 runs from the conserved cysteine through the conserved F or W. D genes are given only for firm matches. Clone size is given for some rows only: seen once, a few or many times, or a class if the clone is expanded.

d_call j_call v_call clone_size cdr3_aa cdr3_nt
NA TRBJ2-3 TRBV29-1 NA CSVDGTYTDTQYF TGCAGCGTTGATGGGACCTACACAGATACGCAGTATTTT
NA TRBJ2-7 TRBV14 NA CASSQDMTGYSEQYF TGTGCCAGCAGCCAAGATATGACCGGGTACAGCGAGCAGTACTTC
NA TRBJ2-4 TRBV7-2 NA CASSSRAGFRNIQYF TGTGCCAGCAGCTCCCGTGCGGGTTTCCGAAACATTCAGTACTTC
TRBD1 TRBJ2-4 TRBV6-1 few CASRAGQGADKNIQYF TGTGCCAGCAGAGCCGGACAGGGGGCCGACAAAAACATTCAGTACTTC
TRBD2 TRBJ2-3 TRBV29-1 NA CSVAPGQGTSGRRDTQYF TGCAGCGTCGCCCCGGGACAGGGTACTAGCGGGAGGAGAGATACGCAGTATTTT
NA TRBJ2-7 TRBV5-1 NA CASSYAGPSYEQYF TGCGCCAGCAGCTATGCAGGTCCCTCGTACGAGCAGTACTTC
TRBD2 TRBJ2-7 TRBV28 NA CASSRLAGQNEQYF TGTGCCAGCAGCAGACTAGCGGGACAAAACGAGCAGTACTTC
NA TRBJ2-1 TRBV28 NA CASSLGLSRYNEQFF TGTGCCAGCAGTCTAGGACTGAGCAGGTACAATGAGCAGTTCTTC
NA TRBJ1-1 TRBV2 NA CASSEALRGRVNTEAFF TGTGCCAGCAGTGAAGCGCTTAGGGGCAGGGTGAACACTGAAGCTTTCTTT
NA TRBJ2-1 TRBV12-5 NA CASGSDFYNEQFF TGTGCTAGTGGCTCGGACTTCTACAATGAGCAGTTCTTC
NA TRBJ1-2 TRBV7-9 few CASSLAPGGTNYGYTF TGTGCCAGCAGCTTAGCGCCGGGAGGAACTAACTATGGCTACACCTTC
TRBD1 TRBJ1-5 TRBV6-1 NA CASSPTTGLSQPQHF TGTGCCAGCTCACCAACGACAGGGCTAAGTCAGCCCCAGCATTTT
NA TRBJ2-7 TRBV6-5 few CASSFGQGGREQYF TGTGCCAGCAGTTTCGGACAGGGAGGGAGGGAGCAGTACTTC
TRBD1 TRBJ2-7 TRBV6-1 few CASSPMGQGYEQYF TGTGCCAGCAGTCCCATGGGACAGGGCTACGAGCAGTACTTC
TRBD2 TRBJ2-1 TRBV20-1 once CSAYPTGTSGRSSYNEQFF TGCAGTGCTTACCCTACCGGGACTAGCGGGAGAAGCTCCTACAATGAGCAGTTCTTC
NA TRBJ2-3 TRBV24-1 few CATSDAGDTDTQYF TGTGCCACCAGTGATGCAGGGGATACAGATACGCAGTATTTT
NA TRBJ1-5 TRBV7-8 NA CASSSGNPKYNQPQHF TGTGCCAGCAGCTCCGGGAACCCCAAGTACAATCAGCCCCAGCATTTT
TRBD1 TRBJ2-1 TRBV19 NA CASGQGRDEQFF TGTGCCAGCGGACAGGGGAGGGATGAGCAGTTCTTC
NA TRBJ2-7 TRBV6-5 few CASSYSRGFNEQYF TGTGCCAGCAGTTACTCGAGAGGTTTTAACGAGCAGTACTTC
NA TRBJ2-5 TRBV20-1 NA CSAREPDSRTQETQYF TGCAGTGCTAGAGAACCAGACTCCCGGACCCAAGAGACCCAGTACTTC
NA TRBJ2-7 TRBV6-5 NA CASSDLGQDYEQYF TGTGCCAGCAGTGACTTGGGGCAGGACTACGAGCAGTACTTC
TRBD1 TRBJ1-5 TRBV6-2/TRBV6-3 NA CASSYGGQIQPQHF TGTGCCAGCAGTTACGGGGGACAGATTCAGCCCCAGCATTTT
TRBD2 TRBJ2-5 TRBV20-1 NA CSASTSGVQETQYF TGCAGTGCTTCGACTAGCGGGGTCCAAGAGACCCAGTACTTC
TRBD2 TRBJ2-6 TRBV18 NA CASSPAAGGPLSGANVLTF TGTGCCAGCTCACCAGCTGCGGGGGGACCTCTCTCTGGGGCCAACGTCCTGACTTTC
NA TRBJ2-1 TRBV7-9 NA CASSSIKTLYNEQFF TGTGCCAGCAGCTCGATCAAGACACTGTACAATGAGCAGTTCTTC
NA TRBJ2-7 TRBV7-2 many CASSLGGTNPYEQYF TGTGCCAGCAGCTTAGGAGGGACAAACCCCTACGAGCAGTACTTC
NA TRBJ1-1 TRBV15 few CATSRWETAEGTEAFF TGTGCCACCAGCAGATGGGAGACAGCTGAAGGGACTGAAGCTTTCTTT
TRBD2 TRBJ2-7 TRBV20-1 NA CSASGFREGGASYEQYF TGCAGTGCTAGCGGTTTCCGGGAGGGAGGGGCCTCCTACGAGCAGTACTTC
NA TRBJ2-7 TRBV15 NA CATSRSGRADSYEQYF TGTGCCACCAGCAGGTCGGGACGAGCGGACTCCTACGAGCAGTACTTC
TRBD1 TRBJ1-5 TRBV7-8 NA CASSDRDLINQPQHF TGTGCCAGCAGCGACAGGGACCTTATCAATCAGCCCCAGCATTTT
NA TRBJ2-6 TRBV7-2 few CASRNSGSGANVLTF TGTGCCAGCAGAAACTCAGGGTCTGGGGCCAACGTCCTGACTTTC
NA TRBJ2-7 TRBV27 NA CASSWRDPVGEQYF TGTGCCAGCAGTTGGAGGGACCCCGTAGGCGAGCAGTACTTC
NA TRBJ2-5 TRBV3-1 NA CASSPETALETQYF TGTGCCAGCAGCCCAGAAACGGCATTGGAGACCCAGTACTTC
TRBD1 TRBJ2-7 TRBV11-2 NA CASSWDRGIGEQYF TGTGCCAGCAGCTGGGACAGGGGGATCGGCGAGCAGTACTTC
NA TRBJ1-2 TRBV7-9 NA CASSHRDIYGYTF TGTGCCAGCAGCCACCGGGACATCTATGGCTACACCTTC
NA TRBJ2-5 TRBV5-1 NA CASSLNGGQETQYF TGCGCCAGCAGCTTGAATGGCGGACAAGAGACCCAGTACTTC
TRBD2 TRBJ2-3 TRBV20-1 NA CSAEAAGGRADTQYF TGCAGTGCAGAAGCAGCGGGAGGTAGGGCAGATACGCAGTATTTT
TRBD2 TRBJ2-1 TRBV15 NA CATSRKSSGYNEQFF TGTGCCACCAGCAGAAAGTCTAGCGGTTACAATGAGCAGTTCTTC
NA TRBJ2-7 TRBV6-5 few CASSPGEQPYEQYF TGTGCCAGCAGCCCGGGAGAACAGCCCTACGAGCAGTACTTC
NA TRBJ2-3 TRBV4-1 NA CASSLLIGGDTQYF TGCGCCAGCAGCCTCCTAATCGGGGGAGATACGCAGTATTTT
NA TRBJ2-7 TRBV7-8 NA CASSLSAGRDYEQYF TGTGCCAGCAGCTTATCCGCAGGCCGGGACTACGAGCAGTACTTC
NA TRBJ1-5 TRBV12-3/TRBV12-4 few CASSLRGRGLISNQPQHF TGTGCCAGCAGTTTAAGGGGACGGGGACTGATTAGCAATCAGCCCCAGCATTTT
NA TRBJ1-2 TRBV12-3/TRBV12-4 NA CASSTSPQGSSYGYTF TGTGCCAGCAGCACCAGCCCGCAGGGCTCGAGCTATGGCTACACCTTC
NA TRBJ2-1 TRBV6-2/TRBV6-3 NA CASSYWLESYNEQFF TGTGCCAGCAGTTACTGGCTGGAGTCCTACAATGAGCAGTTCTTC
NA TRBJ2-1 TRBV10-3 few CAISESFSSSYNEQFF TGTGCCATCAGTGAGTCATTCTCTAGCTCCTACAATGAGCAGTTCTTC
NA TRBJ2-1 TRBV24-1 NA CATALSGPYNEQFF TGTGCCACCGCACTCTCGGGACCCTACAATGAGCAGTTCTTC
NA TRBJ2-1 TRBV3-1 NA CASSQEGAANEQFF TGTGCCAGCAGCCAAGAAGGAGCGGCCAATGAGCAGTTCTTC
NA TRBJ2-5 TRBV7-2 NA CASSSSGQQETQYF TGTGCCAGCAGCTCGTCCGGGCAACAAGAGACCCAGTACTTC
TRBD2 TRBJ2-1 TRBV7-9 NA CASSSIAGGVEQFF TGTGCCAGCAGCTCTATAGCGGGAGGTGTTGAGCAGTTCTTC
TRBD2 TRBJ2-7 TRBV9 NA CASSHGTSGSYEQYF TGTGCCAGCAGCCATGGGACTAGCGGGAGTTACGAGCAGTACTTC
TRBD2 TRBJ2-5 TRBV12-3/TRBV12-4 NA CASSPREAPGTQYF TGTGCCAGCAGTCCTCGGGAGGCTCCTGGGACCCAGTACTTC
TRBD2 TRBJ2-1 TRBV20-1 once CSARGLAGVWETQFF TGCAGTGCTAGAGGACTAGCGGGAGTCTGGGAGACCCAGTTCTTC
NA TRBJ2-1 TRBV28 NA CASSLREWRSSYNEQFF TGTGCCAGCAGTTTAAGGGAGTGGAGAAGCTCCTACAATGAGCAGTTCTTC
TRBD1 TRBJ2-7 TRBV6-5 NA CASSYGTGTSYEQYF TGTGCCAGCAGTTACGGGACAGGAACCTCCTACGAGCAGTACTTC
TRBD2 TRBJ2-5 TRBV7-9 NA CASSERTSGTQETQYF TGTGCCAGCAGCGAGCGGACTAGCGGGACTCAAGAGACCCAGTACTTC
TRBD2 TRBJ2-7 TRBV4-1 NA CASSQRRLAGSQYEQYF TGCGCCAGCAGCCAACGGAGACTAGCGGGCTCTCAATACGAGCAGTACTTC
NA TRBJ2-7 TRBV28 once CASRLVGDSYEQYF TGTGCCAGCAGGCTAGTGGGAGACTCCTACGAGCAGTACTTC
TRBD1 TRBJ2-7 TRBV7-9 NA CASSLDRTGAYEQYF TGTGCCAGCAGCTTAGACAGGACAGGGGCCTACGAGCAGTACTTC
NA TRBJ1-4 TRBV9 once CASSVSLGWGEKLFF TGTGCCAGCAGCGTATCATTAGGATGGGGTGAAAAACTGTTTTTT
TRBD2 TRBJ2-7 TRBV20-1 many CSARAPLAGGNEQYF TGCAGTGCTAGAGCCCCCTTAGCGGGAGGAAACGAGCAGTACTTC